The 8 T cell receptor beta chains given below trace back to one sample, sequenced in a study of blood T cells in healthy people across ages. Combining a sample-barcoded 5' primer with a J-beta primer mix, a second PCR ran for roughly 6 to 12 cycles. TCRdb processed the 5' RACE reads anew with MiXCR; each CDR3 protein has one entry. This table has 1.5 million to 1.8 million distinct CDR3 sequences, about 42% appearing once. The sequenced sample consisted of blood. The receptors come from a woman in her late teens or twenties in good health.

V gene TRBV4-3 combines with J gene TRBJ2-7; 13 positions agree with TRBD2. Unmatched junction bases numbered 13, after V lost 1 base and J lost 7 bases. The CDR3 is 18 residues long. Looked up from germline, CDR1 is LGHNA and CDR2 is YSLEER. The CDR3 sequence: CASSQGVKSGLAGNEQYF. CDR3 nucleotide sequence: TGCGCCAGCAGCCAAGGGGTCAAGTCGGGACTAGCGGGGAATGAGCAGTACTTC.

This CDR3 is CASSNQGAAYEQYF. The CDR3 nucleotides read TGTGCCAGCAGCAATCAGGGGGCCGCGTACGAGCAGTACTTC. V usage is TRBV11-2 and J usage is TRBJ2-4; 8 bases map to TRBD1. The DNA end favors TRBJ2-7, so the J call may be wrong. The CDR3 consists of 14 residues. Germline CDR1 is SGHAT and CDR2 is FQNNGV.

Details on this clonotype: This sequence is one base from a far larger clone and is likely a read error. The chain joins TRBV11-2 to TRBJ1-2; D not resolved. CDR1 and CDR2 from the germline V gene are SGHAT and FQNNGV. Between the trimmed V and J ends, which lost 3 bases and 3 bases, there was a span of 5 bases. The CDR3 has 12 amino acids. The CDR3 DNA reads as TGTGCCAGCAGCTTCAGATACTATGGCTACACCTTC. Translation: CASSFRYYGYTF. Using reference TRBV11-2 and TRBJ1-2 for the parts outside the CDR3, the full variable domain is EAGVAQSPRYKIIEKRQSVAFWCNPISGHATLYWYQQILGQGPKLLIQFQNNGVVDDSQLPKDRFSAERLKGVDSTLKIQPAKLEDSAVYLCASSFRYYGYTFGSGTRLTVV.

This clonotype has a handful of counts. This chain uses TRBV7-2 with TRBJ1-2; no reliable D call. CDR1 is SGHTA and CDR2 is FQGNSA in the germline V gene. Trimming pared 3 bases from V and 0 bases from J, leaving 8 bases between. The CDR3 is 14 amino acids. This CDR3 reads CASSFRPTNYGYTF. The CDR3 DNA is TGTGCCAGCAGCTTTAGACCAACTAACTATGGCTACACCTTC.

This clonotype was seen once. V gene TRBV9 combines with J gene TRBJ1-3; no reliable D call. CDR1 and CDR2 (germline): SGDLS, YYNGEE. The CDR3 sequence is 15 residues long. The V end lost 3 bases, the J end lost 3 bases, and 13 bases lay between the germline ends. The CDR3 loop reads CASSALDTGGNTIYF. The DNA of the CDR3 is TGTGCCAGCAGCGCCTTGGATACGGGTGGAAACACCATATATTTT.

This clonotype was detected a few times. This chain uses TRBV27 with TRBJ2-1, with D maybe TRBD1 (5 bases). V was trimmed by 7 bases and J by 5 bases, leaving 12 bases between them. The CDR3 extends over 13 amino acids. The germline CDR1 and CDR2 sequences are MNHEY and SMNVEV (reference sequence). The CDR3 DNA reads TGTGCCAGCAAGCCTACAGGAAACAATGAGCAGTTCTTC. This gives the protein CASKPTGNNEQFF.

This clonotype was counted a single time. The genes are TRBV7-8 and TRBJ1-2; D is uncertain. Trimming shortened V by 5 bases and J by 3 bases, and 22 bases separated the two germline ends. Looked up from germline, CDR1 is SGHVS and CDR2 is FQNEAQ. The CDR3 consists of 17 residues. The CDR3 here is CASSPTKHLRVHYGYTF. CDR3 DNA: TGTGCCAGCAGCCCAACCAAACACTTGAGGGTACACTATGGCTACACCTTC. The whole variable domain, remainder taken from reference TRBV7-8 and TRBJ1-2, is GAGVSQSPRYKVAKRGQDVALRCDPISGHVSLFWYQQALGQGPEFLTYFQNEAQLDKSGLPSDRFFAERPEGSVSTLKIQRTQQEDSAVYLCASSPTKHLRVHYGYTFGSGTRLTVV.

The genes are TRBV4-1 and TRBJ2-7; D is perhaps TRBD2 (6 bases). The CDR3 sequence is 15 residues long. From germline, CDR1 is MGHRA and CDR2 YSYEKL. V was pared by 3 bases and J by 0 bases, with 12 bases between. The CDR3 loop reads CASSHTGTVSYEQYF. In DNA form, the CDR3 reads TGCGCCAGCAGCCACACCGGGACTGTCTCCTACGAGCAGTACTTC.